This TCR beta chain was captured in a study of T cell repertoires in cytomegalovirus infection. On the study more broadly: Both recently identified HLA-C-restricted and well-studied HLA-B-restricted CMV epitopes were used in the study.

TCRdb re-called the reads through MiXCR, storing one row per CDR3 protein. The sample holds about 280,000 distinct CDR3 sequences, 20% to 25% seen once. In regard to this clonotype: Its antigen is not identified.

This clonotype originated in a human donor in good health (CMV status not recorded). Some clones in this sample may be carry-over from other donors' samples. The sample was cultured PBMCs, taken from culture after CMV antigen stimulation.

The CDR3 spells CASSSQTFPGPNIQYF. The DNA of the CDR3 is TGTGCCAGCAGCTCACAGACCTTCCCGGGACCAAACATTCAGTACTTC. This rearrangement joins TRBV7-9 to TRBJ2-4; perhaps D is TRBD1 or TRBD2 (5 bases each). The CDR3 covers 16 residues. CDR1 is SEHNR and CDR2 is FQNEAQ in the germline V gene (reference sequence). V lost 4 bases and J lost 6, with 19 bases in between.